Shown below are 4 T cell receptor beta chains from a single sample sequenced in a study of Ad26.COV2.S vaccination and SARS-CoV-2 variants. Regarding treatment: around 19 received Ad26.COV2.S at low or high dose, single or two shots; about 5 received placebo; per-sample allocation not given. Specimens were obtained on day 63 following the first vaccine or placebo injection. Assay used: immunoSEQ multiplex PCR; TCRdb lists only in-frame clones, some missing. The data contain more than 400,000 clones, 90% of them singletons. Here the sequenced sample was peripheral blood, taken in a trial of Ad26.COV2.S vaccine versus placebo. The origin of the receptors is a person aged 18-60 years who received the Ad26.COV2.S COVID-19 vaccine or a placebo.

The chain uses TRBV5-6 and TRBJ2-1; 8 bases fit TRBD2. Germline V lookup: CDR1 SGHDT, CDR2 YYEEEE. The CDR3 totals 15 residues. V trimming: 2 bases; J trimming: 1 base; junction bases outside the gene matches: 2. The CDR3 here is CASSLPGGSYNEQFF. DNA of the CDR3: TGTGCCAGCAGCTTACCGGGAGGGTCCTACAATGAGCAGTTCTTC.

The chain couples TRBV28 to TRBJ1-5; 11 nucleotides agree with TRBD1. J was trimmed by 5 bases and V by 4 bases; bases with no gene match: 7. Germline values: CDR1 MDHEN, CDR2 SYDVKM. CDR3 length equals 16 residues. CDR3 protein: CASSYGTGGHYQPQHF. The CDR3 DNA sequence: TGTGCCAGCAGTTACGGGACAGGGGGACACTATCAGCCCCAGCATTTT.

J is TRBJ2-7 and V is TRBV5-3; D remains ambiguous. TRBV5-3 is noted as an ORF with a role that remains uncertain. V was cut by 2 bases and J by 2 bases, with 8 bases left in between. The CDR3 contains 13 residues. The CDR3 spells CARSFFRTYEQYF. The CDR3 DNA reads TGTGCCAGAAGCTTTTTTCGAACCTACGAGCAGTACTTC.

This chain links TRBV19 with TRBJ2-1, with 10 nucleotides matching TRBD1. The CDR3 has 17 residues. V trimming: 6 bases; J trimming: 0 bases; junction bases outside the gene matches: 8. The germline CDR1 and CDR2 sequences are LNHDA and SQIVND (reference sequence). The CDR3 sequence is CASRGTGARSSYNEQFF. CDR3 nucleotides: TGTGCCAGTAGGGGGACAGGGGCTCGGAGCTCCTACAATGAGCAGTTCTTC.